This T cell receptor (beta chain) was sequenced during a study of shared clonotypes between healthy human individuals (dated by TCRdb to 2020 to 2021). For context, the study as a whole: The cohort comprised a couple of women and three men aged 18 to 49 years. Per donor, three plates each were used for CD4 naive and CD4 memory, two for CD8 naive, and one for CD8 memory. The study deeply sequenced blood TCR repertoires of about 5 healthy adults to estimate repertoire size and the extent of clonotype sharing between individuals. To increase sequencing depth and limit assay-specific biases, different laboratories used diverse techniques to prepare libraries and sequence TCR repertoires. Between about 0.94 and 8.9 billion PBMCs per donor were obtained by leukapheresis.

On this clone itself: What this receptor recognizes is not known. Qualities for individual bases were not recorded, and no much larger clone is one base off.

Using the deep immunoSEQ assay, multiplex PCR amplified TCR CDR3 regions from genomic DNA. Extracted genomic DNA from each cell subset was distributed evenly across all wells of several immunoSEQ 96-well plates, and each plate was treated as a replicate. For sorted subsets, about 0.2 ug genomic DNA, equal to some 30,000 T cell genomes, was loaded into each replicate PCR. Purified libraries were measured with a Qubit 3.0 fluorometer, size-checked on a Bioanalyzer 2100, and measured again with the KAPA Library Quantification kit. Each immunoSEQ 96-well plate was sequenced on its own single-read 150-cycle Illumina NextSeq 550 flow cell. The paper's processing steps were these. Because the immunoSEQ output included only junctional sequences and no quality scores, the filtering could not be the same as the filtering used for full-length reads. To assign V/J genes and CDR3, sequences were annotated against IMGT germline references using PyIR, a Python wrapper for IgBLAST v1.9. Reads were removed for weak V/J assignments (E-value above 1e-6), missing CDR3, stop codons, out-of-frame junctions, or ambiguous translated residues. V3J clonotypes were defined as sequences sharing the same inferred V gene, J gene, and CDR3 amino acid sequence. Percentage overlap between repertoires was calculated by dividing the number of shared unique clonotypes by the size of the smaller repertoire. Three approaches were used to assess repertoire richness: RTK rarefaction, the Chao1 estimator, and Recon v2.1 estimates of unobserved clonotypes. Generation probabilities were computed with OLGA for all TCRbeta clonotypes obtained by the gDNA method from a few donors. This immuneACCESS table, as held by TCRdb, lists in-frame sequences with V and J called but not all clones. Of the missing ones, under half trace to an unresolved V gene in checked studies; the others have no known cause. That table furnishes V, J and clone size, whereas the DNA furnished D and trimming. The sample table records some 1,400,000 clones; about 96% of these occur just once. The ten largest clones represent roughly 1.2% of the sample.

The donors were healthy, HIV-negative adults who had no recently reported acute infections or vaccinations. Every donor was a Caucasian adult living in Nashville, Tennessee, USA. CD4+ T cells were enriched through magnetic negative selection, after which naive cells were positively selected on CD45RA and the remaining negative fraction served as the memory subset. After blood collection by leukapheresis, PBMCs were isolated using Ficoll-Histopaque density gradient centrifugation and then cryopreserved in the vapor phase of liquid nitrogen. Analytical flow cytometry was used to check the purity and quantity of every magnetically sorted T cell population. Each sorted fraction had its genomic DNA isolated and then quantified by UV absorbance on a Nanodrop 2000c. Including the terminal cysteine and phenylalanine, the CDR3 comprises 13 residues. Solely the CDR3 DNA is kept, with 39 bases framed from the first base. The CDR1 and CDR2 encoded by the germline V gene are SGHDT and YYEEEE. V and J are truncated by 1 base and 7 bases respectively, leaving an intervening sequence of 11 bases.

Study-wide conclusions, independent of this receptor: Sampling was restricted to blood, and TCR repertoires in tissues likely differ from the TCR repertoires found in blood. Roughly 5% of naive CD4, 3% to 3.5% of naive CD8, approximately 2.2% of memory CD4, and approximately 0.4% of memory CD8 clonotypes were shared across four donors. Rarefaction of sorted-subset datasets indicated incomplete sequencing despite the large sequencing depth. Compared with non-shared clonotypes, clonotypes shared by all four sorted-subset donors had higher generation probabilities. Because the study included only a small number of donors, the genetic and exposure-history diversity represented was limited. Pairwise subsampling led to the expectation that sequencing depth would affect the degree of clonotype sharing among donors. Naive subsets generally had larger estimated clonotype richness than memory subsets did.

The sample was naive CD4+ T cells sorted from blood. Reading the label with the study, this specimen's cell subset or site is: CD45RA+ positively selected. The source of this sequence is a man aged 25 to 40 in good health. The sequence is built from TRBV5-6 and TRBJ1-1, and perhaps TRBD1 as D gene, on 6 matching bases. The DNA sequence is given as TGTGCCAGCAGCTTGACTGGGACATTTGAAGCTTTCTTT. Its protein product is CASSLTGTFEAFF.